Below are 16 T cell receptor beta chains sequenced from a single sample in a study of blood T cell repertoires in COVID-19. Assay: immunoSEQ multiplex PCR; the TCRdb copy retains only in-frame clones and omits some. The sample lists over 250,000 clones, roughly 89% seen once, with approximately 9% in the top ten. Sequenced sample: PBMCs or T cells enriched from blood (not recorded which). The source is a young woman who had recovered from COVID-19.

The chain is built from TRBV29-1 and TRBJ1-4; D perhaps matches TRBD1 (5 bases). The CDR3 is made up of 14 amino acids. Germline V gene sequence: CDR1 SQVTM, CDR2 ANQGSEA. Trimming removed 7 bases from V and 7 bases from J, with 19 bases in between. The CDR3: CSAVDTGAGEKLFF. In DNA, the CDR3 is TGCAGCGCGGTGGACACTGGCGCTGGTGAAAAACTGTTTTTT.

CDR3 amino acids: CASSQTANYGYTF. Here the CDR3 DNA reads TGTGCCAGCAGTCAGACAGCTAACTATGGCTACACCTTC. J is TRBJ1-2 and V is TRBV27; maybe TRBD1 (5 bases). Between the trimmed V and J ends, which lost 5 bases and 0 bases, there was a span of 7 bases. The germline V gene has CDR1 MNHEY and CDR2 SMNVEV (reference sequence). CDR3 length: 13 amino acids.

This chain uses TRBV18 with TRBJ1-1; 9 bases fit TRBD1. The V segment lost 1 base and the J segment 3 bases; nucleotides outside the gene matches: 3. Germline V gene lookup returns CDR1 KGHSH and CDR2 LQKENI. This CDR3 is 15 amino acids long. The CDR3 here is CASSPQQGADTEAFF. The CDR3 region has the DNA TGTGCCAGCTCACCACAACAGGGGGCTGACACTGAAGCTTTCTTT.

The chain combines TRBV14 with TRBJ2-1; TRBD1 matches 8 bases. V lost 6 bases to trimming and J lost 1 base; unmatched junction nucleotides: 2. Germline CDR1 is SGHDN and CDR2 is FVKESK. The CDR3 covers 14 residues. CDR3 nucleotides: TGTGCCAGCAGGAGGACAGGGTCCTACAATGAGCAGTTCTTC. It yields the protein CASRRTGSYNEQFF.

This clone was counted between two and nine times. The chain joins TRBV28 to TRBJ1-5; 8 bases fit TRBD1. The CDR3 is 14 residues long. From germline, CDR1 is MDHEN and CDR2 SYDVKM. Losses at the gene ends were 4 bases for V and 6 bases for J; bases not matched to a gene: 5. The CDR3 spells CASSWTGLTQPQHF. The CDR3 DNA follows: TGTGCCAGCAGTTGGACAGGGCTCACTCAGCCCCAGCATTTT.

This rearrangement joins TRBV28 to TRBJ2-7, with TRBD2 as a possible D gene (5 bases). V lost 2 bases and J lost 4, with 9 bases in between. CDR3 length: 13 residues. Germline V gene data show CDR1 as MDHEN and CDR2 as SYDVKM. The CDR3 spells CASSLARDYEQYF. CDR3 DNA sequence: TGTGCCAGCAGTTTAGCGAGGGATTACGAGCAGTACTTC.

The rearrangement joins TRBV30 to TRBJ2-2; TRBD1 matches at 8 bases. Germline V gene lookup returns CDR1 GTSNPN and CDR2 SVGIG (reference sequence). This CDR3 is 14 amino acids long. Trimming removed 5 bases from V and 6 bases from J; junction bases left unmatched: 8. Here the CDR3 reads CAWETTGVAGELFF. As DNA, the CDR3 is TGTGCCTGGGAAACGACAGGGGTCGCCGGGGAGCTGTTTTTT.

This chain uses TRBV6-4 with TRBJ1-1; D not resolved. The V gene lost 4 bases and the J gene lost 2 bases, with 8 bases spanning the gap. This CDR3 spans 13 amino acids. Germline loops: CDR1 MRHNA, CDR2 SNTAGT. CDR3 coding DNA: TGTGCCAGCAGTGCCGACAAAAACACTGAAGCTTTCTTT. Translated: CASSADKNTEAFF.

The rearrangement uses TRBV27 and TRBJ1-4; D is uncertain. Deletions cut 2 bases from V and 7 bases from J, with 8 bases between. The CDR3 runs to 13 residues. The germline V gene encodes CDR1 MNHEY and CDR2 SMNVEV (reference sequence). As DNA, the CDR3 is TGTGCCAGCAGTTTAGATTTCGGTGAAAAACTGTTTTTT. It yields the protein CASSLDFGEKLFF.

J is TRBJ2-1 and V is TRBV4-2, with a tentative D call TRBD2 (6 bases). Germline V gene sequence: CDR1 LGHNA, CDR2 YNFKEQ. Deletions cut 4 bases from V and 9 bases from J, with 25 bases between. CDR3 size: 17 residues. This CDR3 reads CASSPSNVGGVVGEQFF. CDR3 in DNA: TGTGCCAGCAGCCCCTCGAACGTCGGCGGGGTTGTGGGTGAGCAGTTCTTC.

The V and J genes are TRBV18 and TRBJ1-4; TRBD1 agrees at 9 bases. The CDR3 is made up of 14 amino acids. V lost 5 bases, J lost 6 bases, and 4 bases stayed unmatched. Germline V gives CDR1 KGHSH, CDR2 LQKENI. CDR3 amino acids: CASSSRDRDEKLFF. The CDR3 nucleotides read TGTGCCAGCTCATCCCGGGACAGGGATGAAAAACTGTTTTTT.

V usage is TRBV6-5 and J usage is TRBJ2-1, with 8 bases fitting TRBD1. V dropped 0 bases and J dropped 5; count of bases not matched to a gene: 6. There are 16 residues in the CDR3. Germline assignment: CDR1 MNHEY and CDR2 SVGAGI. CDR3 sequence (DNA): TGTGCCAGCAGTTACTCCTTTGGACAGGGTGACAATGAGCAGTTCTTC. The encoded protein is CASSYSFGQGDNEQFF.

The V gene is TRBV11-3, the J gene TRBJ2-3; 10 bases map to TRBD1. Per the germline V gene, CDR1 is SGHNT and CDR2 is YENEEA. The CDR3 covers 18 residues. Unmatched junction bases numbered 9, after V lost 1 base and J lost 2 bases. CDR3 coding DNA: TGTGCCAGCAGCTTAGGGGGGGGCGGGACAGGGGACACAGATACGCAGTATTTT. This gives the protein CASSLGGGGTGDTDTQYF.

V usage is TRBV6-5 and J usage is TRBJ2-7; 8 bases map to TRBD2. This CDR3 has 12 residues. Germline V gene data show CDR1 as MNHEY and CDR2 as SVGAGI. The trim removed 2 bases at V and 11 bases at J, leaving 5 bases unmatched. CDR3 nucleotide sequence: TGTGCCAGCAGTTACATCGGGCGGGAGGAGTACTTC. This encodes CASSYIGREEYF.

Only one count was recorded for this clone. The chain combines TRBV6-5 with TRBJ2-3, with D possibly being TRBD2 (6 bases). V lost 6 bases, J lost 5 bases, and 9 bases lay in between. The CDR3 extends over 12 amino acids. Germline-derived CDR1 and CDR2 are MNHEY and SVGAGI. The CDR3 is CASSMRGDTQYF. CDR3 DNA: TGTGCCAGCAGCATGCGGGGAGATACGCAGTATTTT.

The chain has TRBV6-2 or TRBV6-3 and TRBJ1-1; tentative D call: TRBD1 (5 bases). Germline CDR1 reads MNHEY; CDR2 reads SVGEGT. The CDR3 runs to 15 residues. V lost 2 bases and J 1 base, leaving 11 bases between the germline ends. The DNA of the CDR3 is TGTGCCAGCAGTTACGCGGGGGGAGGGAACACTGAAGCTTTCTTT. Translating it yields CASSYAGGGNTEAFF.